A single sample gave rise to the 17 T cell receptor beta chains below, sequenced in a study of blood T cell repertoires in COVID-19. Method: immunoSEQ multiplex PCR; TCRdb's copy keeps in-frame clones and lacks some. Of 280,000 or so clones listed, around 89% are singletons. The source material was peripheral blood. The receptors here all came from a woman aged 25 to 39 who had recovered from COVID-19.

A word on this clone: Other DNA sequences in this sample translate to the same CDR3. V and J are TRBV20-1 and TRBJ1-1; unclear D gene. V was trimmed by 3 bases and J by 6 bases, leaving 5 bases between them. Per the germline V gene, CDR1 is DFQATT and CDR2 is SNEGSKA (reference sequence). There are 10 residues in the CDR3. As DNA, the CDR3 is TGCAGTGCTAGCGTCGCTGAAGCTTTCTTT. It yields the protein CSASVAEAFF.

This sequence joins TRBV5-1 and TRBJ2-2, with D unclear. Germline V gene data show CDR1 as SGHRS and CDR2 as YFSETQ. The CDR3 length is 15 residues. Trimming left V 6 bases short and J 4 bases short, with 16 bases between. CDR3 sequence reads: CASKDRQGLTGELFF. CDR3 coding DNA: TGCGCCAGCAAGGATAGACAAGGCCTCACCGGGGAGCTGTTTTTT.

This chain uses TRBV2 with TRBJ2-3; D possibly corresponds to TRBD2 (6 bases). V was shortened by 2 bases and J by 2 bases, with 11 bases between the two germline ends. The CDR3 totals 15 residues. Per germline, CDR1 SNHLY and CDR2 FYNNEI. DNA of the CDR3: TGTGCCAGCAGTGAATCGGCGGGACTCACAGATACGCAGTATTTT. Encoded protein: CASSESAGLTDTQYF. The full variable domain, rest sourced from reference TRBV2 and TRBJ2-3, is EPEVTQTPSHQVTQMGQEVILRCVPISNHLYFYWYRQILGQKVEFLVSFYNNEISEKSEIFDDQFSVERPDGSNFTLKIRSTKLEDSAMYFCASSESAGLTDTQYFGPGTRLTVL.

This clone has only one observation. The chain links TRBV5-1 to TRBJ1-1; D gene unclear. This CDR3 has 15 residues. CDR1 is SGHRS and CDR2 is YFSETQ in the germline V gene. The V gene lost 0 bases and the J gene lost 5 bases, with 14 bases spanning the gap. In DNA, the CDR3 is TGCGCCAGCAGCTTGGCCGCGGGTACGGAGACTGAAGCTTTCTTT. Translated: CASSLAAGTETEAFF. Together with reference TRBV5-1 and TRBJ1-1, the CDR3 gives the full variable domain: KAGVTQTPRYLIKTRGQQVTLSCSPISGHRSVSWYQQTPGQGLQFLFEYFSETQRNKGNFPGRFSGRQFSNSRSEMNVSTLELGDSALYLCASSLAAGTETEAFFGQGTRLTVV.

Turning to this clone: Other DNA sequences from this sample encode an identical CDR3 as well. DNA for the CDR3: TGTGCCAGCAGTGGTTCAGGGAACACTGAAGCTTTCTTT. Amino acid sequence: CASSGSGNTEAFF. The chain combines TRBV2 with TRBJ1-1; no clear D. Germline V CDR1 and CDR2: SNHLY, FYNNEI. V was pared by 4 bases and J by 1 base, with 7 bases between. This CDR3 is built from 13 residues.

The DNA for the CDR3 is TGTGCCAGCAGTTACTCGGGGACTCACGACCGGGGAGAGCAGTACTTC. It specifies CASSYSGTHDRGEQYF. The chain has TRBV6-2 or TRBV6-3 and TRBJ2-7, with D perhaps matching TRBD2 (6 bases). The CDR3 is made up of 16 amino acids. The ends were cut back, 0 bases at V and 7 bases at J, with 19 bases in the middle. Germline V gene lookup returns CDR1 MNHEY and CDR2 SVGEGT.

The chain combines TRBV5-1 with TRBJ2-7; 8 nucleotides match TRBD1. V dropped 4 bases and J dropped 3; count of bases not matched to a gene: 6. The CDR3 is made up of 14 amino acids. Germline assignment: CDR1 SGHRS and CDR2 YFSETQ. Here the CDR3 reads CASSTGQGRYEQYF. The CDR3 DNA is TGCGCCAGCAGCACTGGACAGGGCCGCTACGAGCAGTACTTC.

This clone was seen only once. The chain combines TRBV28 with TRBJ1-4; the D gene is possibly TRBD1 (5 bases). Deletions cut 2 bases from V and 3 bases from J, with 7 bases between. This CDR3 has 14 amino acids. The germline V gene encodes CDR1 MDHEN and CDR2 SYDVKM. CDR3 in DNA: TGTGCCAGCAGTTTACAGGGATCTAATGAAAAACTGTTTTTT. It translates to CASSLQGSNEKLFF.

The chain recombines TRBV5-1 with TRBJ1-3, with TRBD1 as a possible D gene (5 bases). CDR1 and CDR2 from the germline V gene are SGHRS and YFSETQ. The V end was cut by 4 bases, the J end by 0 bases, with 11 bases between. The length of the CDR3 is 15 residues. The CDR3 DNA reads TGCGCCAGCAGCCCGCAGGGTGACTCTGGAAACACCATATATTTT. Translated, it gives CASSPQGDSGNTIYF.

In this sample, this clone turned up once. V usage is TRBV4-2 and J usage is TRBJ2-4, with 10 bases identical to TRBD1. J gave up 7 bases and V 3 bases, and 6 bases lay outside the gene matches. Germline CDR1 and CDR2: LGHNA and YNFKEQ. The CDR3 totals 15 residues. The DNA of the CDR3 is TGTGCCAGCAGCCAGCCGGGACAGGGGTTGAACATTCAGTACTTC. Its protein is CASSQPGQGLNIQYF.

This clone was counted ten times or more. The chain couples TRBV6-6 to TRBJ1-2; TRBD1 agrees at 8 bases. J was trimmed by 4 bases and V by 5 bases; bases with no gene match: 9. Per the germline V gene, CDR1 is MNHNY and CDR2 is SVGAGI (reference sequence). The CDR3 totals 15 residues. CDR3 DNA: TGTGCCAGCAGTCCTCGGACAGGGAAGGGCTATGGCTACACCTTC. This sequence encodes CASSPRTGKGYGYTF.

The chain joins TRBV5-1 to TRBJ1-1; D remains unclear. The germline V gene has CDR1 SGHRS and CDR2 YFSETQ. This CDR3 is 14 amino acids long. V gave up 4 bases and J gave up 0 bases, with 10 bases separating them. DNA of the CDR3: TGCGCCAGCAGCAAACAGACGATGAACACTGAAGCTTTCTTT. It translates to CASSKQTMNTEAFF.

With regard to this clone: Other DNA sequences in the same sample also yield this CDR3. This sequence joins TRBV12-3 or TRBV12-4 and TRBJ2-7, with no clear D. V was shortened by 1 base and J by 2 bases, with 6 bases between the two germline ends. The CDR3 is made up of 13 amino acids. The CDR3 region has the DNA TGTGCCAGCAGTTTAGGGTCTACCTACGAGCAGTACTTC. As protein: CASSLGSTYEQYF.

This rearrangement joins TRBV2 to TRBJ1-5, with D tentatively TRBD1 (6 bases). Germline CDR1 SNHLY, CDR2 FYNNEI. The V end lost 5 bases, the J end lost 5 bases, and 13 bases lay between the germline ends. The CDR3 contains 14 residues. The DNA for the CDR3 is TGTGCCAGCAGTAAGTCGACAGGAGATCAGCCCCAGCATTTT. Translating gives CASSKSTGDQPQHF.

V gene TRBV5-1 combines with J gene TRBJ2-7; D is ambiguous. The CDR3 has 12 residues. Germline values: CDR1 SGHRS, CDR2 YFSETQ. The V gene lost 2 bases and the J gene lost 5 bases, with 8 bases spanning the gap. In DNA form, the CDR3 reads TGCGCCAGCAGCTTTAAAACTGACGAGCAGTACTTC. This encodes CASSFKTDEQYF.

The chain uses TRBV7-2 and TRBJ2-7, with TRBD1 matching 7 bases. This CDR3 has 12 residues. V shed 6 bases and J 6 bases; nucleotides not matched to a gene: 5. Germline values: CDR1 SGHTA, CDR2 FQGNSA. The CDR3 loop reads CASRQGQAEQYF. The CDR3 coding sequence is TGTGCCAGCAGACAGGGGCAAGCCGAGCAGTACTTC.

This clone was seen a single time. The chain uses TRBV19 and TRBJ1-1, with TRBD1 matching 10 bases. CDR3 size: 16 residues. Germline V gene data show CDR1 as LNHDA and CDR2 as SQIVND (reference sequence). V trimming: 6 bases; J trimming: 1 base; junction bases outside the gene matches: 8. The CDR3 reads CASRPGQGLGNTEAFF. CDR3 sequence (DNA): TGTGCCAGTAGGCCGGGACAGGGGCTGGGGAACACTGAAGCTTTCTTT.